One sample yielded the 22 T cell receptor beta chains listed below, sequenced in a study of CD8 T cells in ankylosing spondylitis. One entry per CDR3 protein results from TCRdb running MiXCR on the 5' RACE reads. The table includes about 340,000 distinct CDR3 sequences, more than 20% detected once. The specimen was blood, either unsorted or a sorted T cell fraction (not recorded which). The receptors were sampled from a male donor with ankylosing spondylitis or in good health (not recorded which).

V gene TRBV3-1 combines with J gene TRBJ2-2; no clear D. Germline assignment: CDR1 LGHDT and CDR2 YNNKEL (reference sequence). V dropped 1 base and J dropped 8 bases, with 11 bases sitting between them. The CDR3 consists of 14 residues. The CDR3 sequence is CASSQVNLGGELFF. The CDR3 DNA follows: TGTGCCAGCAGCCAAGTAAACCTGGGGGGGGAGCTGTTTTTT.

This chain uses TRBV12-3 or TRBV12-4 with TRBJ1-1, with D maybe TRBD1 (6 bases). CDR3 length: 15 amino acids. With 0 bases removed from V and 4 bases from J, the gap between germline ends came to 12 bases. CDR3 sequence reads: CASSLANREGTEAFF. CDR3 DNA: TGTGCCAGCAGTTTAGCGAACAGGGAGGGCACTGAAGCTTTCTTT.

This clonotype was seen a handful of times. The chain is built from TRBV20-1 and TRBJ2-5, with TRBD1 identical over 8 bases. There are 14 residues in the CDR3. V dropped 2 bases and J dropped 3; count of bases not matched to a gene: 5. Germline V lookup: CDR1 DFQATT, CDR2 SNEGSKA (reference sequence). The DNA for the CDR3 is TGCAGTGCTAGATTTCCAGGGGGCAAAGAGACCCAGTACTTC. It codes for CSARFPGGKETQYF.

This clonotype turned up a few times. The chain has TRBV2 and TRBJ1-4, with D hard to call. The V and J ends lost 4 bases and 8 bases respectively, with 8 bases between them. The CDR3 runs 12 residues. Germline loops: CDR1 SNHLY, CDR2 FYNNEI. CDR3 protein: CASSGSREKLFF. In DNA form, the CDR3 reads TGTGCCAGCAGTGGGTCTAGAGAAAAACTGTTTTTT.

J is TRBJ2-2 and V is TRBV15; D unclear. This CDR3 contains 16 residues. Germline-derived CDR1 and CDR2 are LNHNV and YYDKDF (reference sequence). The V end was cut by 5 bases, the J end by 0 bases, with 13 bases between. The CDR3 protein is CATSRPTAANTGELFF. As DNA, the CDR3 is TGTGCCACCAGCCGCCCTACGGCAGCGAACACCGGGGAGCTGTTTTTT.

The gene calls are TRBV5-1 and TRBJ2-7, with 9 bases lining up with TRBD1. The CDR3 is 13 residues long. V shed 7 bases, J shed 6 bases, and the junction held 8 bases outside the gene matches. The V gene's germline CDR1 is SGHRS and CDR2 YFSETQ. As DNA, the CDR3 is TGCGCCAGCGGCCCAGGACAGGGGTTCGAGCAGTACTTC. Its protein product is CASGPGQGFEQYF. The full variable domain, completed using reference TRBV5-1 and TRBJ2-7, is KAGVTQTPRYLIKTRGQQVTLSCSPISGHRSVSWYQQTPGQGLQFLFEYFSETQRNKGNFPGRFSGRQFSNSRSEMNVSTLELGDSALYLCASGPGQGFEQYFGPGTRLTVT.

There are a few counts of this clonotype. V usage is TRBV15 and J usage is TRBJ2-3; TRBD2 is a possible D gene (5 bases). The germline V gene encodes CDR1 LNHNV and CDR2 YYDKDF (reference sequence). The length of the CDR3 is 13 residues. Trimming took off 1 base at V and 7 bases at J, with 9 bases between the two ends. CDR3 coding DNA: TGTGCCACCAGCAGAGTAGAGGGTAATACGCAGTATTTT. Residues: CATSRVEGNTQYF.

This clonotype has only a few counts. The V gene is TRBV27, the J gene TRBJ2-5; 8 nucleotides line up with TRBD1. The length of the CDR3 is 16 residues. The germline V gene has CDR1 MNHEY and CDR2 SMNVEV (reference sequence). The ends lost 0 bases at V and 2 bases at J; junction bases unmatched: 5. The CDR3 DNA reads as TGTGCCAGCAGTTTATCTCCCGGGACAGGACAAGAGACCCAGTACTTC. It yields the protein CASSLSPGTGQETQYF.

This clonotype was counted between two and nine times. The chain is built from TRBV6-1 and TRBJ2-2; 9 bases are a match to TRBD1. J lost 6 bases, V lost 6 bases, and 14 bases had no gene match. The CDR3 sequence is 17 residues long. Germline assignment: CDR1 MNHNS and CDR2 SASEGT. The CDR3 spells CASSLNRDRVLSGELFF. The CDR3 region has the DNA TGTGCCAGCAGCCTGAACCGGGACAGGGTTTTATCCGGGGAGCTGTTTTTT.

This clonotype appeared a few times. V usage is TRBV24-1 and J usage is TRBJ2-3; D unclear. The ends were cut back, 0 bases at V and 0 bases at J, with 12 bases in the middle. The germline CDR1 and CDR2 sequences are KGHDR and SFDVKD. This CDR3 region has 17 residues. The CDR3 here is CATSDLLAAASTDTQYF. For the CDR3, the DNA is TGTGCCACCAGTGATTTGCTCGCGGCAGCTAGCACAGATACGCAGTATTTT.

The chain couples TRBV6-1 to TRBJ2-1; 11 nucleotides agree with TRBD1. This CDR3 comprises 14 residues. V was pared by 7 bases and J by 7 bases, with 6 bases of the junction left unmatched. Germline CDR1 reads MNHNS; CDR2 reads SASEGT. The CDR3 DNA sequence: TGTGCCAGCACCGGGACAGGGGGTGGGAATGAGCAGTTCTTC. Translation: CASTGTGGGNEQFF.

This chain joins TRBV18 and TRBJ2-5; tentatively, D is TRBD1 (6 bases). Per germline, CDR1 KGHSH and CDR2 LQKENI. The CDR3 spans 14 residues. Deletions cut 6 bases from V and 5 bases from J, with 16 bases between. The CDR3 DNA is TGTGCCAGCTCCCCGCCCTTGAGGGGGGAGACCCAGTACTTC. Translated: CASSPPLRGETQYF.

The V call is TRBV7-9, the J call TRBJ2-7, with unresolved D. Per germline, CDR1 SEHNR and CDR2 FQNEAQ (reference sequence). The length of the CDR3 is 12 residues. V lost 3 bases, J lost 5 bases, and 8 bases lay in between. CDR3 sequence (DNA): TGTGCCAGCAGCTTTGTAGGGCACGAGCAGTACTTC. Amino acids: CASSFVGHEQYF.

This chain uses TRBV10-3 with TRBJ2-7; perhaps TRBD2 as D (6 bases). Between the trimmed V and J ends, which lost 11 bases and 0 bases, there was a span of 14 bases. Germline loops: CDR1 ENHRY, CDR2 SYGVKD. CDR3 size: 13 residues. CDR3 sequence: CALRGGDSYEQYF. CDR3 DNA sequence: TGTGCCCTCCGGGGCGGGGACTCCTACGAGCAGTACTTC.

The CDR3 here is CASSEGDSYNEQFF. Written as DNA, the CDR3 is TGTGCCAGCAGCGAGGGAGACAGTTACAATGAGCAGTTCTTC. The chain has TRBV9 and TRBJ2-1; D possibly matches TRBD1 or TRBD2 (5 bases each). The V end lost 3 bases, the J end lost 4 bases, and 11 bases lay between the germline ends. The V gene's germline CDR1 is SGDLS and CDR2 YYNGEE. The CDR3 totals 14 residues.

The chain has TRBV20-1 and TRBJ2-7, with TRBD1 matching over 8 bases. The J segment lost 2 bases and the V segment lost 1 base, leaving 19 bases of the junction unmatched. Germline assignment: CDR1 DFQATT and CDR2 SNEGSKA (reference sequence). CDR3 length: 19 amino acids. The CDR3 DNA sequence: TGCAGTGCTAGAGTCAGACCAGTAGACCCGGGACAGGACCCCTACGAGCAGTACTTC. This gives the protein CSARVRPVDPGQDPYEQYF.

This clonotype was detected ten times or more. The CDR3 spells CASSQTGNTEAFF. The CDR3 coding sequence is TGCGCCAGCAGCCAAACAGGGAACACTGAAGCTTTCTTT. This chain uses TRBV4-1 with TRBJ1-1; the D gene is possibly TRBD1 (5 bases). The CDR3 runs to 13 residues. Deletions cut 2 bases from V and 1 base from J, with 5 bases between. Germline assignment: CDR1 MGHRA and CDR2 YSYEKL.

The sample holds a few counts of this clonotype. The chain employs TRBV12-3 or TRBV12-4 and TRBJ2-3; 7 nucleotides agree with TRBD1. V was pared by 4 bases and J by 3 bases, with 7 bases of the junction left unmatched. The CDR3 has 15 residues. CDR3 amino acids: CASSSTGLGTDTQYF. As DNA, the CDR3 is TGTGCCAGCAGTTCGACAGGGCTGGGGACAGATACGCAGTATTTT.

This clonotype showed up just a few times. The CDR3 here is CSASMDRVVADTQYF. CDR3 sequence (DNA): TGCAGTGCCTCCATGGACAGGGTGGTGGCAGATACGCAGTATTTT. This sequence joins TRBV20-1 and TRBJ2-3; 8 bases are a match to TRBD1. Per germline, CDR1 DFQATT and CDR2 SNEGSKA (reference sequence). The CDR3 extends over 15 amino acids. J was trimmed by 4 bases and V by 6 bases; bases with no gene match: 12.

This clonotype was observed at least ten times. The genes are TRBV14 and TRBJ1-2; D is possibly TRBD1 (5 bases). CDR3 size: 14 residues. Trimming removed 4 bases at V and 4 bases at J, with 13 bases between. Germline V gene lookup returns CDR1 SGHDN and CDR2 FVKESK. The CDR3, as DNA: TGTGCCAGCAGCCCAACGACGGGGACCTATGGCTACACCTTC. Its protein is CASSPTTGTYGYTF.

The sample holds a few counts of this clonotype. This chain uses TRBV6-4 with TRBJ1-1; D perhaps matches TRBD1 (5 bases). Trimming pared 7 bases from V and 1 base from J, leaving 16 bases between. Germline V gene sequence: CDR1 MRHNA, CDR2 SNTAGT. This CDR3 is 15 amino acids long. The CDR3 spells CASKPSPGTNTEAFF. In DNA form, the CDR3 reads TGTGCCAGCAAACCTTCACCAGGGACGAACACTGAAGCTTTCTTT.

This clonotype has a handful of counts. The chain carries TRBV13 and TRBJ2-3, with D maybe TRBD2 (5 bases). This CDR3 region has 15 residues. The V end lost 2 bases, the J end lost 4 bases, and 13 bases lay between the germline ends. Germline V gene lookup returns CDR1 PRHDT and CDR2 FYEKMQ (reference sequence). CDR3 in DNA: TGTGCCAGCAGCTTATTGGAGCGGTCGGCAGATACGCAGTATTTT. Protein product: CASSLLERSADTQYF.